This is a list of T cell receptor beta chains from one sample in a study of blood T cell repertoires in COVID-19. Sequenced by immunoSEQ multiplex PCR; TCRdb stores in-frame clones only, minus some. The sample lists some 330,000 clones, roughly 86% occurring once. Sequencing was done on a sample of peripheral blood. The receptors were gathered from a woman in her 30s with COVID-19, enrolled during active disease. Both conserved end residues are part of each CDR3. The D gene is left open where the match is weak. Where a row states a size, it is once, few, many or the class of an expanded clone; other rows omit it.

j_gene | d_gene | abundance | v_gene | CDR3nt | CDR3aa
TRBJ2-1 | . | . | TRBV5-4 | TGTGCCAGCAGCTTAAAGCGGAGCTCCTACAATGAGCAGTTCTTC | CASSLKRSSYNEQFF
TRBJ1-4 | . | . | TRBV21-1 | TGTGCCAGCTTATTCTATCCGGGACAAGGGAAACAGGCGGCAACTAATGAAAAACTGTTTTTT | CASLFYPGQGKQAATNEKLFF
TRBJ2-3 | . | . | TRBV18 | TGTGCCAGCTCACCACCCTCGCGGGGAAACGTAGATACGCAGTATTTT | CASSPPSRGNVDTQYF
TRBJ2-1 | TRBD2 | many | TRBV30 | TGTGCCTGGAGCCGCATAGCGGGGGGCTACAATGAGCAGTTCTTC | CAWSRIAGGYNEQFF
TRBJ1-2 | . | . | TRBV19 | TGTGCCAGTAGTATGGGTACAGCCCGTGGCTACACCTTC | CASSMGTARGYTF
TRBJ2-3 | . | . | TRBV11-2 | TGTGCCAGCAGCTTACCCAGGACTGAAATCAGCACAGATACGCAGTATTTT | CASSLPRTEISTDTQYF
TRBJ1-1 | . | . | TRBV4-3 | TGCGCCAGCAGCCAAGAGTGGTTTGAGGAAGTCGGCACTGAAGCTTTCTTT | CASSQEWFEEVGTEAFF
TRBJ1-4 | TRBD1 | . | TRBV11-2 | TGTGCCAGCAGCTTAGTCTTCGGGACAGGCGGTGAAAAACTGTTTTTT | CASSLVFGTGGEKLFF
TRBJ1-1 | . | once | TRBV6-5 | TGTGCCAGCAGTTACCGCGGGGGGAACACTGAAGCTTTCTTT | CASSYRGGNTEAFF
TRBJ1-1 | . | . | TRBV5-8 | TGTGCCAGCAGCTTCTTGGCAGGGTTTTTGCAGAATGGAGCTTTCTTT | CASSFLAGFLQNGAFF
TRBJ2-1 | . | . | TRBV24-1 | TGTGCCACCAGTGAACGGTCTAGCCCCCACAATGAGCAGTTCTTC | CATSERSSPHNEQFF
TRBJ1-2 | . | . | TRBV30 | TGTGCCTGGACATCCCGGGACTCTATTTATGGCTACACCTTC | CAWTSRDSIYGYTF
TRBJ1-3 | . | . | TRBV29-1 | TGCAGCGGAGTATTCCCTGGAAACACCATATATTTT | CSGVFPGNTIYF
TRBJ1-1 | TRBD1 | once | TRBV10-3 | TGTGCCATCAGTGAGCGACAGGGCAGACAGAACACTGAAGCTTTCTTT | CAISERQGRQNTEAFF
TRBJ2-1 | TRBD2 | . | TRBV18 | TGTGCCAGCTCACCACTAGCGGGGGGGTACAATGAGCAGTTCTTC | CASSPLAGGYNEQFF
TRBJ1-1 | TRBD1 | . | TRBV29-1 | TGCAGCGCTTACAGGGGGCCAGGGAACACTGAAGCTTTCTTT | CSAYRGPGNTEAFF
TRBJ1-1 | . | once | TRBV2 | TGTGCCAGCAGTGGACTTCTGAACACTGAAGCTTTCTTT | CASSGLLNTEAFF
TRBJ1-6 | . | . | TRBV6-5 | TGTGCCAGCAGTCCCAGGGTTAATTCACCCCTCCACTTT | CASSPRVNSPLHF
TRBJ2-2 | TRBD1 | . | TRBV6-2/TRBV6-3 | TGTGCCAGCAGTTCACCGCACAGGGGTGGGAGCACCGGGGAGCTGTTTTTT | CASSSPHRGGSTGELFF
TRBJ1-2 | . | . | TRBV29-1 | TGCAGCGTTGAAGTAGGGACACCACCTGGCTACACCTTC | CSVEVGTPPGYTF
TRBJ2-3 | . | . | TRBV27 | TGTGCCAGCAGTTCAGGCGAAGATACGCAGTATTTT | CASSSGEDTQYF
TRBJ1-1 | . | . | TRBV14 | TGTGCCAGCAGCCAAGATTGGGGGCGCTTGAACACTGAAGCTTTCTTT | CASSQDWGRLNTEAFF
TRBJ2-7 | TRBD1 | . | TRBV27 | TGTGCCAGCAGAAAGGACAGGGTTAGAGAGCAGTACTTC | CASRKDRVREQYF